This TCR beta chain was observed in a study of CD8 T cells in Susac syndrome. With random hexamers, roughly 0.45 to 1 ug RNA was reverse transcribed. An immunoSEQ multiplex PCR amplified TCR beta CDR3 over 54 Vbeta and 13 Jbeta. TCRdb passed the immunoSEQ multiplex PCR reads through MiXCR, listing each CDR3 protein once. In the table there are fewer than 350,000 distinct CDR3 sequences, over 75% of which are singletons. TCR beta sequencing covered blood CD8+ and CD4+ T cells. This receptor was taken from a human donor with multiple sclerosis. The sequenced material came from CD8+ T cells from PBMCs.

The CDR3 nucleotides are TGTGCCAGCAGTGAGCGGGGCCCCGGGGGTGAGCAGTTCTTC. Translation gives CASSERGPGGEQFF. This rearrangement joins TRBV6-1 to TRBJ2-1, with a tentative D call TRBD2 (6 bases). V was cut by 3 bases and J by 9 bases, with 15 bases left in between. Germline CDR1 and CDR2: MNHNS and SASEGT. The CDR3 is made up of 14 amino acids.